This is a list of T cell receptor beta chains from one sample in a study of blood T cell repertoires in COVID-19. Clones were read by immunoSEQ multiplex PCR, and TCRdb kept only the in-frame ones, dropping some. The table shows 45,000 to 60,000 clones, with 84% occurring only once. The sample was peripheral blood. The receptors stem from a woman older than 75 with acute or convalescent COVID-19. Both conserved end residues are part of each CDR3. Fields, in order: J gene, V gene, D gene, CDR3 protein. The D gene is left open where the match is weak.

TRBJ1-1 | TRBV19 | - | CASSTYWGDSEAFF
TRBJ2-1 | TRBV5-1 | - | CASSLDSLYNEQFF
TRBJ1-2 | TRBV11-2 | - | CASSLVGGNYGYTF
TRBJ2-3 | TRBV2 | - | CATRVSGFADTQYF
TRBJ1-2 | TRBV5-1 | - | CASRTTPQANYGYTF
TRBJ1-5 | TRBV27 | - | CASPNPGAGVGNQPQHF
TRBJ2-7 | TRBV7-8 | - | CASSLQASQLNEQYF
TRBJ1-2 | TRBV5-6 | - | CASRFDTYGYTF
TRBJ2-4 | TRBV6-5 | TRBD1 | CASSFRTGDGIQYF
TRBJ1-1 | TRBV2 | TRBD1 | CASSENRGAGMKAFF
TRBJ2-5 | TRBV5-4 | - | CATRGGGGQETQYF
TRBJ2-1 | TRBV14 | TRBD2 | CASSQGASGGWNEQFF
TRBJ2-7 | TRBV18 | TRBD1 | CASTGTGWYEQYF
TRBJ2-2 | TRBV19 | TRBD1 | CATGQGAVFF
TRBJ1-2 | TRBV7-9 | - | CASSWTEENYGYTF
TRBJ1-5 | TRBV6-1 | - | CASSEGGNQPQHF
TRBJ2-5 | TRBV3-1/TRBV3-2 | - | CASSQDTTSETQYF
TRBJ1-1 | TRBV6-5 | - | CASSYGSGWMNTEAFF
TRBJ2-7 | TRBV14 | - | CASSQGRYEQYF
TRBJ1-6 | TRBV11-3 | - | CASSLRVENSPLHF
TRBJ2-1 | TRBV5-1 | TRBD1 | CASSPLGRGQKYNEQFF
TRBJ1-2 | TRBV19 | - | CASRGEGNYGYTF
TRBJ1-2 | TRBV27 | - | CASTRGRGNYGYTF
TRBJ1-5 | TRBV5-1 | - | CASSLEGGNQPQHF
TRBJ1-3 | TRBV10-1 | - | CASKAGETTIYF
TRBJ2-2 | TRBV27 | - | CASLPGGPNTGELFF
TRBJ1-1 | TRBV7-9 | - | CASSPDIEGEAFF
TRBJ2-7 | TRBV11-1 | - | CASSFSGTPAYEQYF
TRBJ1-2 | TRBV5-6 | TRBD1 | CASGPGQLYGYTF
TRBJ2-2 | TRBV24-1 | - | CATRGGGYTGELFF
TRBJ2-3 | TRBV15 | TRBD2 | CATSRGGSGGTDTQYF
TRBJ1-5 | TRBV6-2/TRBV6-3 | TRBD1 | CASSYSKDRGYSNQPQHF
TRBJ1-1 | TRBV5-1 | TRBD1 | CASSLRQGGPTEAFF
TRBJ1-3 | TRBV27 | - | CASSPRRDTGNTIYF
TRBJ2-7 | TRBV2 | - | CASIGQGGHEQYF
TRBJ2-1 | TRBV5-1 | TRBD2 | CASSLDGTTGGYNEQFF
TRBJ1-2 | TRBV4-1 | TRBD1 | CASSPTGGIYGYTF
TRBJ1-5 | TRBV6-1 | - | CASSEISAQHF
TRBJ2-7 | TRBV5-1 | TRBD1 | CASSAAGTGGYEQYF
TRBJ2-1 | TRBV18 | TRBD2 | CASSVLASGDNEQFF
TRBJ1-6 | TRBV10-3 | - | CAIRGDTDNSPLHF
TRBJ1-1 | TRBV10-3 | TRBD1 | CATSDRVDTEAFF
TRBJ2-1 | TRBV7-2 | TRBD2 | CASSQAGRRYNEQFF
TRBJ2-5 | TRBV19 | TRBD2 | CASNIAGEETQYF
TRBJ1-6 | TRBV23-1 | TRBD1 | CASSNRAPTRDSFYNSPLHF
TRBJ2-1 | TRBV27 | TRBD2 | CASSLSPGLREGFF
TRBJ2-7 | TRBV12-5 | TRBD2 | CASGSGTSGSYEQYF
TRBJ2-2 | TRBV3-1/TRBV3-2 | - | CASSPLAGRELFF